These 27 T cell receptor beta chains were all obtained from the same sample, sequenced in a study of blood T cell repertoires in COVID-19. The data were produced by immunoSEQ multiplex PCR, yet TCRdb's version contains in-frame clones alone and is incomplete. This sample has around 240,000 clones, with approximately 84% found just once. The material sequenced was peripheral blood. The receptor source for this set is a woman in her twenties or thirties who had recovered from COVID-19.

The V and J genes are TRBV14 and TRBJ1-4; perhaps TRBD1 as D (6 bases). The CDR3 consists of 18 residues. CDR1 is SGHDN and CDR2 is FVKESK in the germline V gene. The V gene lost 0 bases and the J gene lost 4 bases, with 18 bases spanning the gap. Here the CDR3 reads CASSQDVGPGVVNEKLFF. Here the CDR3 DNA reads TGTGCCAGCAGCCAAGATGTGGGACCAGGGGTCGTTAATGAAAAACTGTTTTTT.

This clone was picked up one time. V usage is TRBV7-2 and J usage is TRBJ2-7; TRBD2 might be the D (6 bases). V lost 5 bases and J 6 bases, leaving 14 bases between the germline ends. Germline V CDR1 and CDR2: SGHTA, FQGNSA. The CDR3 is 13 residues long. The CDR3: CASSGRLVLEQYF. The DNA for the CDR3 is TGTGCCAGCAGCGGACGACTAGTACTCGAGCAGTACTTC.

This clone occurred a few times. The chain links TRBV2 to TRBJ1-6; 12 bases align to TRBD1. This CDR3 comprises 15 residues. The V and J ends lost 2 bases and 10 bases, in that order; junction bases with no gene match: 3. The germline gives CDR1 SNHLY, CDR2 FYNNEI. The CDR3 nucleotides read TGTGCCAGCAGTGAATCGGGACAGGGGGCCTCACCCCTCCACTTT. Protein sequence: CASSESGQGASPLHF.

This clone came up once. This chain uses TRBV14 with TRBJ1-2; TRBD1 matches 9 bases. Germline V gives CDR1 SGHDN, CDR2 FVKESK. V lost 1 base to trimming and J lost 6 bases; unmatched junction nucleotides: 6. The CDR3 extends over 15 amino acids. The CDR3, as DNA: TGTGCCAGCAGCCAAGGCGCCGGGACAGGGAATGGCTACACCTTC. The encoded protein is CASSQGAGTGNGYTF.

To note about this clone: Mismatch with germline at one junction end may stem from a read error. The CDR3 reads CASRLGPGETQYF. In nucleotides, the CDR3 is TGCGCCAGCAGGTTGGGTCCGGGAGAGACCCAGTACTTC. V gene TRBV5-1 combines with J gene TRBJ2-5; D is uncertain. The CDR3 has 13 residues. Germline lookup yields CDR1 SGHRS and CDR2 YFSETQ. Looking up the rest from reference TRBV5-1 and TRBJ2-5 gives the full variable domain: KAGVTQTPRYLIKTRGQQVTLSCSPISGHRSVSWYQQTPGQGLQFLFEYFSETQRNKGNFPGRFSGRQFSNSRSEMNVSTLELGDSALYLCASRLGPGETQYFGPGTRLLVL.

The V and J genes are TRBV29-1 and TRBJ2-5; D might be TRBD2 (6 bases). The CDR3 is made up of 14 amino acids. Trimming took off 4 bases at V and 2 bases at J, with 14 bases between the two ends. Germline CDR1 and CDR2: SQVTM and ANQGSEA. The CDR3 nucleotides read TGCAGCGTTGTTTGGAGGGAGGCTCAAGAGACCCAGTACTTC. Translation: CSVVWREAQETQYF.

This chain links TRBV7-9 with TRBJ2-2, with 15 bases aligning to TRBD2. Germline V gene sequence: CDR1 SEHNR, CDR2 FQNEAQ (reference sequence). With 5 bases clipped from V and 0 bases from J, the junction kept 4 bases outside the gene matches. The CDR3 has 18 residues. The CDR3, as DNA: TGTGCCAGCAGCCTGGGACTAGCGGGGGGATCGAACACCGGGGAGCTGTTTTTT. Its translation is CASSLGLAGGSNTGELFF.

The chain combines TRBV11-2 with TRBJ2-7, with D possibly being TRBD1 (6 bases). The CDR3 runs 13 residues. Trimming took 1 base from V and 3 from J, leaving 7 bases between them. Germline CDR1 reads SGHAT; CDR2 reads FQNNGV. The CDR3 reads CASSLVGGYEQYF. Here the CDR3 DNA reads TGTGCCAGCAGCTTAGTAGGGGGCTACGAGCAGTACTTC.

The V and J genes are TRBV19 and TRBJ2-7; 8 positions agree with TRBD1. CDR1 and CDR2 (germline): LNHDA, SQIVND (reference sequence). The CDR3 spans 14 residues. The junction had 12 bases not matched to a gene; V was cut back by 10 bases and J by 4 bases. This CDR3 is CATSDRAQNYEQYF. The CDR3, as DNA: TGTGCCACCTCGGACAGGGCCCAGAATTACGAGCAGTACTTC.

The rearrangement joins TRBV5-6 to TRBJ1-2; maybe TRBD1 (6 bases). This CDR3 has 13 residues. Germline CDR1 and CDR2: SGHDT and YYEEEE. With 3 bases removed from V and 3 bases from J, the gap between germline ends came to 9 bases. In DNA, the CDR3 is TGTGCCAGCAGCTCGACAGGAGACTATGGCTACACCTTC. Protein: CASSSTGDYGYTF.

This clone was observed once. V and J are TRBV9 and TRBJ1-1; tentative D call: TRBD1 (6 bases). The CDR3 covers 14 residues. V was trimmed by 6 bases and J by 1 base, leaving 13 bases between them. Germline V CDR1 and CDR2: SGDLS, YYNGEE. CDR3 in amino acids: CASTTGGANTEAFF. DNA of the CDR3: TGTGCCAGCACCACGGGGGGGGCGAACACTGAAGCTTTCTTT.

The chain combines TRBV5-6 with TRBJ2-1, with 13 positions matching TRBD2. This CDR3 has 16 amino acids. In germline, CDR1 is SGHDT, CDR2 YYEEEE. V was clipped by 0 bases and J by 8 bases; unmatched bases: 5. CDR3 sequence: CASSLGLAGGDYEQFF. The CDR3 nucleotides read TGTGCCAGCAGCTTGGGACTAGCGGGGGGAGACTATGAGCAGTTCTTC.

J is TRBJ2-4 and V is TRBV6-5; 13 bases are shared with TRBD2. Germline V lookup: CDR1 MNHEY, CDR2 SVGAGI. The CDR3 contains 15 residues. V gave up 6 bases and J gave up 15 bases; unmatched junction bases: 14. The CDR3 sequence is CASRSSLAGGPRLYF. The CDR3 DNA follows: TGTGCCAGCAGATCCTCACTAGCGGGGGGGCCAAGACTGTACTTC.

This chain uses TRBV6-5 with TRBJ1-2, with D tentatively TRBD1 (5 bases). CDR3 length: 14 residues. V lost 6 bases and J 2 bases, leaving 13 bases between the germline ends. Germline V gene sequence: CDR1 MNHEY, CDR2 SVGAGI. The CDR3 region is CASRGGDTNYGYTF. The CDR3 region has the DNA TGTGCCAGCAGGGGGGGAGACACGAACTATGGCTACACCTTC.

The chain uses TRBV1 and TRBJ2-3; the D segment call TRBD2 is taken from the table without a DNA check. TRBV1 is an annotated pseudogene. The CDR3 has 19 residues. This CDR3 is CTSSQGVGLAGWGTDTQYF. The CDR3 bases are TGCACCAGCAGCCAAGGGGTCGGCCTAGCGGGATGGGGCACAGATACGCAGTATTTT.

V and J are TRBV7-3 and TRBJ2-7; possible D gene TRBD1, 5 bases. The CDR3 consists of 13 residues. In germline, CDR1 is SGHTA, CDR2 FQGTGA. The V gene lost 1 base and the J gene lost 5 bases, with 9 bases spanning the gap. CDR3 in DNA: TGTGCCAGCAGCTTAAAATCAGGGAACGAGCAGTACTTC. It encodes CASSLKSGNEQYF.

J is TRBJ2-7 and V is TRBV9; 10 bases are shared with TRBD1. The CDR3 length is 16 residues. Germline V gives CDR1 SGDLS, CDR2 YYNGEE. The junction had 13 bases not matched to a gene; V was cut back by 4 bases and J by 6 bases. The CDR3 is CASSPFGDRGSSEQYF. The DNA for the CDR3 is TGTGCCAGCAGCCCCTTCGGGGACAGGGGTTCTAGCGAGCAGTACTTC.

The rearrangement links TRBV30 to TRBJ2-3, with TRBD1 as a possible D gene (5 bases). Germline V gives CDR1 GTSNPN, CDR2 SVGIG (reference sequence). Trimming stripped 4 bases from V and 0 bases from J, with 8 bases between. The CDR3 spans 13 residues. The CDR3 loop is CAWTDKSTDTQYF. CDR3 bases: TGTGCCTGGACGGACAAAAGCACAGATACGCAGTATTTT.

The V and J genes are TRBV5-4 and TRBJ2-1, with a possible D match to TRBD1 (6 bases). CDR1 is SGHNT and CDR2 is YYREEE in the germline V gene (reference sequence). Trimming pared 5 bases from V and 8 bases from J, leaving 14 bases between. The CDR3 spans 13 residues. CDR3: CASRQGRRDEQFF. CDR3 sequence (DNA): TGTGCCAGCAGACAGGGTCGAAGGGATGAGCAGTTCTTC.

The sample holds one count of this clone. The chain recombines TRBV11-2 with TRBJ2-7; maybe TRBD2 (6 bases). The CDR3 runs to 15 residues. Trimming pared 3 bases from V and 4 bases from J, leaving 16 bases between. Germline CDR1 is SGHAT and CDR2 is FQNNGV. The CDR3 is CASSFTGTPRYEQYF. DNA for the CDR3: TGTGCCAGCAGCTTCACCGGGACTCCTCGGTACGAGCAGTACTTC. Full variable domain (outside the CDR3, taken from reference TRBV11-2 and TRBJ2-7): EAGVAQSPRYKIIEKRQSVAFWCNPISGHATLYWYQQILGQGPKLLIQFQNNGVVDDSQLPKDRFSAERLKGVDSTLKIQPAKLEDSAVYLCASSFTGTPRYEQYFGPGTRLTVT.

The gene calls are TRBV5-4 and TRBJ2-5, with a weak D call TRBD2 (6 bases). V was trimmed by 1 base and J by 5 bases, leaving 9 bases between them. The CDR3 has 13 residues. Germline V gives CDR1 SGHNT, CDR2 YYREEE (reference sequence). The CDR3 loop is CASSLSGRETQYF. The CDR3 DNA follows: TGTGCCAGCAGCTTGAGCGGGCGGGAGACCCAGTACTTC.

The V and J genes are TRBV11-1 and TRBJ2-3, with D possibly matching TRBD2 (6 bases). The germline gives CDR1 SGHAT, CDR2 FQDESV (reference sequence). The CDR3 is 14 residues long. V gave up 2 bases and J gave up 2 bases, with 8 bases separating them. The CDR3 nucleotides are TGTGCCAGCAGCTTACGGGGGTCCACAGATACGCAGTATTTT. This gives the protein CASSLRGSTDTQYF.

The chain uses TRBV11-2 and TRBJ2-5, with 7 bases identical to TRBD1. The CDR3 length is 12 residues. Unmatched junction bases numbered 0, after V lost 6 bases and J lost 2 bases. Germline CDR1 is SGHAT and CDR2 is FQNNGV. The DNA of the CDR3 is TGTGCCAGCAGGGGACAGCAAGAGACCCAGTACTTC. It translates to CASRGQQETQYF.

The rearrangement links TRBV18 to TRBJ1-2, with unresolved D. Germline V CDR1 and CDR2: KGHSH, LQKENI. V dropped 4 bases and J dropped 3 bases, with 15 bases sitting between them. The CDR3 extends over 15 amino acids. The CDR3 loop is CASSQRPGSYYGYTF. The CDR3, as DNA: TGTGCCAGCTCACAGAGACCGGGATCTTACTATGGCTACACCTTC.

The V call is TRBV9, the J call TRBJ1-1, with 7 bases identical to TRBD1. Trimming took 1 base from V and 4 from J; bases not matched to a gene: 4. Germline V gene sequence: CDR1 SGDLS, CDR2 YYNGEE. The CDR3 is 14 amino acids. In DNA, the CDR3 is TGTGCCAGCAGCGTATTACAGGGGTCCACTGAAGCTTTCTTT. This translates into CASSVLQGSTEAFF.

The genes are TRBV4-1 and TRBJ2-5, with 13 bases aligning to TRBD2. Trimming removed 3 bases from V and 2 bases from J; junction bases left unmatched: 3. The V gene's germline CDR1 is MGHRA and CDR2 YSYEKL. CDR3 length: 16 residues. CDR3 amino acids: CASSHLGLAGQETQYF. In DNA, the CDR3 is TGCGCCAGCAGCCACTTGGGACTAGCGGGGCAAGAGACCCAGTACTTC.

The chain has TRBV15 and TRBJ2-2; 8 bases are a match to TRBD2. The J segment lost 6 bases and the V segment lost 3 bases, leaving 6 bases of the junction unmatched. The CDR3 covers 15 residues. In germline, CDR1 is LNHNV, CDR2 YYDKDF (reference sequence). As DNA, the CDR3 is TGTGCCACCAGCAGTCCCGGGACTAGTTCCGGGGAGCTGTTTTTT. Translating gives CATSSPGTSSGELFF.